The sequence of this T cell receptor (beta chain) was determined in a study of T cell repertoires in cytomegalovirus infection. For the study at large: Public TCR beta signature analysis indicated the presence of both CMV infection and matching HLA type.

The V gene's germline CDR1 is SGHVS and CDR2 FNYEAQ. The ends lost 7 bases at V and 1 base at J; junction bases unmatched: 8. The CDR3 length is 16 residues. Findings and caveats of the study: CMV carriers with the relevant HLA were identified by cumulative public TCR beta family frequency. Clonotype analysis showed dominance of the ex vivo response by HLA-C-restricted CMV-specific TCR beta clonotypes.

TCRdb processed the reads anew with MiXCR; each CDR3 protein has one entry. The data contain under 800,000 distinct CDR3 sequences, 20% to 25% of them singletons. This clonotype has at least ten counts. What it binds is not known. The sequence was collected from a human donor in good health (CMV status not recorded). Some clones in this sample may be carry-over from other donors' samples. Sequenced: CD8+ T cells from PBMCs. V is TRBV7-6 and J is TRBJ2-3, with 10 nucleotides matching TRBD2. CDR3 sequence reads: CASTSFGTSGTDTQYF. CDR3 nucleotides: TGTGCCAGCACCTCCTTCGGGACTAGCGGCACAGATACGCAGTATTTT.